This TCR beta chain was found in a study of OX40 agonist ivuxolimab in advanced cancers. Study overall: Patients were roughly 81% male with ages roughly 20 to 90, mean approximately 58.

Generated by immunoSEQ multiplex PCR, the TCRdb table keeps only in-frame clones and is missing some. The sample gives some 30,000 clones, 79% of which show up once; roughly 14% is in the top ten. The V and J ends lost 2 bases and 5 bases, in that order; junction bases with no gene match: 4. The CDR3 sequence is 15 residues long. Germline CDR1 SGHVS, CDR2 FQNEAQ. Blood got drawn at baseline, again on cycle 4 day 1, and then on cycle 7 day 1. This TCR was sampled from an adult with an advanced solid tumor such as melanoma, head and neck, liver or kidney cancer. This sequence joins TRBV7-8 and TRBJ2-1, with 9 positions matching TRBD2. This specimen was CD4+ or CD8+ T cells sorted from blood, taken in a trial of the OX40 agonist ivuxolimab. The CDR3 region is CASSLLAGINNEQFF. CDR3 sequence (DNA): TGTGCCAGCAGCTTACTAGCGGGGATTAACAATGAGCAGTTCTTC.